The 8 T cell receptor beta chains in this list originate from one sample, sequenced in a study of cytomegalovirus exposure and HLA in healthy donors. PCR primers comprised 60 Vbeta and 13 Jbeta primers. TCRdb's copy holds only in-frame clones and misses some; the assay was immunoSEQ multiplex PCR. The profile shows roughly 140,000 clones, approximately 9% of them singletons. Sequenced input: PBMCs. These receptors came from a male donor in good health and CMV-seronegative.

The V gene is TRBV5-1, the J gene TRBJ1-4; TRBD1 matches at 7 bases. The CDR3 is 13 amino acids. The J segment lost 7 bases and the V segment lost 2 bases, leaving 2 bases of the junction unmatched. Germline V lookup: CDR1 SGHRS, CDR2 YFSETQ. The CDR3 spells CASSFQGGEKLFF. The DNA for the CDR3 is TGCGCCAGCAGCTTCCAGGGGGGTGAAAAACTGTTTTTT.

This chain uses TRBV4-3 with TRBJ2-2; D perhaps matches TRBD2 (5 bases). The CDR3 spans 16 residues. Per the germline V gene, CDR1 is LGHNA and CDR2 is YSLEER. The ends were cut back, 0 bases at V and 5 bases at J, with 13 bases in the middle. The CDR3 spells CASSQEYGSATGELFF. The CDR3 DNA sequence: TGCGCCAGCAGCCAAGAGTACGGTAGCGCGACCGGGGAGCTGTTTTTT.

This clone showed up just a few times. V is TRBV11-2 and J is TRBJ2-7; TRBD2 agrees at 7 bases. V lost 4 bases, J lost 3 bases, and 0 bases stayed unmatched. The V gene's germline CDR1 is SGHAT and CDR2 FQNNGV. The CDR3 runs 12 residues. CDR3 loop: CASSWEGYEQYF. CDR3 in DNA: TGTGCCAGCAGCTGGGAGGGCTACGAGCAGTACTTC.

In DNA form, the CDR3 reads TGTGCCAGTAGTGCAACGGGACTCTCCACAGATACGCAGTATTTT. It codes for CASSATGLSTDTQYF. The gene calls are TRBV19 and TRBJ2-3; TRBD2 might be the D (6 bases). The V end lost 5 bases, the J end lost 2 bases, and 14 bases lay between the germline ends. The CDR3 runs 15 residues. CDR1 and CDR2 from the germline V gene are LNHDA and SQIVND (reference sequence). Full variable domain (outside the CDR3, taken from reference TRBV19 and TRBJ2-3): DGGITQSPKYLFRKEGQNVTLSCEQNLNHDAMYWYRQDPGQGLRLIYYSQIVNDFQKGDIAEGYSVSREKKESFPLTVTSAQKNPTAFYLCASSATGLSTDTQYFGPGTRLTVL.

Only a few counts were recorded for this clone. V usage is TRBV5-1 and J usage is TRBJ2-2; D not resolved. V shed 0 bases and J shed 2 bases, with 5 bases lying between them. The CDR3 runs to 14 residues. Per the germline V gene, CDR1 is SGHRS and CDR2 is YFSETQ. CDR3 amino acids: CASSLGHNTGELFF. CDR3 DNA sequence: TGCGCCAGCAGCTTGGGACACAACACCGGGGAGCTGTTTTTT.

The chain recombines TRBV5-1 with TRBJ2-1, with D possibly matching TRBD2 (5 bases). Per germline, CDR1 SGHRS and CDR2 YFSETQ. The V gene lost 0 bases and the J gene lost 8 bases, with 12 bases spanning the gap. The CDR3 loop spans 14 amino acids. In DNA form, the CDR3 reads TGCGCCAGCAGCTTGGCCCCGGGGAACGATGAGCAGTTCTTC. It yields the protein CASSLAPGNDEQFF.

This clone appeared a few times. V and J are TRBV5-1 and TRBJ2-5, with D possibly being TRBD2 (6 bases). The DNA end is a closer match to TRBJ2-7, so the J assignment may be wrong. CDR3 length: 14 amino acids. Germline assignment: CDR1 SGHRS and CDR2 YFSETQ. DNA for the CDR3: TGCGCCAGCAGCTTAACGGGGGACTCCTACGAGCAGTACTTC. This encodes CASSLTGDSYEQYF.

In this sample, this clone turned up a few times. The chain links TRBV4-1 to TRBJ2-5; D uncertain. This CDR3 is built from 14 residues. With 0 bases removed from V and 1 base from J, the gap between germline ends came to 6 bases. CDR1 is MGHRA, CDR2 YSYEKL, per germline. CDR3 amino acids: CASSQDSSQETQYF. DNA for the CDR3: TGCGCCAGCAGCCAAGATTCCAGCCAAGAGACCCAGTACTTC.